This is a list of T cell receptor beta chains from one sample in a study of T cells in Graves' hyperthyroidism and ophthalmopathy. TCRdb reanalysed the multiplex PCR reads using MiXCR and keeps one entry per CDR3 protein. The table lists roughly 280,000 distinct CDR3 sequences, 15% to 20% of them singletons. Specimen: blood. These receptor sequences come from a woman in her sixties with Graves' ophthalmopathy. Each CDR3 is given with its conserved first and last residue. The order of the fields is J gene, clone size, D gene, V gene, CDR3 protein, CDR3 DNA. D genes are given only for firm matches. Rows give clone size only sometimes, using once, few, many, or a class for an expanded clone.

TRBJ1-1,few,TRBD1,TRBV20-1,CSARVSGLGQYTEAFF,TGCAGTGCTAGAGTGTCGGGGTTGGGACAGTACACTGAAGCTTTCTTT
TRBJ2-3,NA,NA,TRBV28,CASSLIVDTQYF,TGTGCCAGCAGTTTAATTGTGGATACGCAGTATTTT
TRBJ2-7,many,NA,TRBV28,CASSFQVYYEQYF,TGTGCCAGCAGTTTCCAGGTCTACTACGAGCAGTACTTC
TRBJ2-2,many,TRBD2,TRBV5-5,CASRGGLAGGSTGELFF,TGTGCCAGCAGAGGGGGACTAGCGGGAGGCTCGACCGGGGAGCTGTTTTTT
TRBJ2-5,many,NA,TRBV12-3/TRBV12-4,CASSSQYRGTQYF,TGTGCCAGCAGTTCCCAGTATCGGGGGACCCAGTACTTC
TRBJ2-3,many,NA,TRBV7-8,CASSLVKADTQYF,TGTGCCAGCAGCTTAGTTAAGGCGGATACGCAGTATTTT
TRBJ2-7,many,TRBD1,TRBV5-1,CASAQTGGTGEQYF,TGCGCCAGCGCCCAGACAGGGGGGACAGGCGAGCAGTACTTC
TRBJ1-5,many,NA,TRBV20-1,CSASQGNSNQPQHF,TGCAGTGCAAGTCAGGGAAATAGCAATCAGCCCCAGCATTTT
TRBJ1-1,many,TRBD1,TRBV5-1,CASSLWTGTRTEAFF,TGCGCCAGCAGCTTGTGGACAGGGACGCGCACTGAAGCTTTCTTT
TRBJ2-4,many,NA,TRBV6-1,CASRPGTAKNIQYF,TGTGCCAGCAGGCCCGGGACAGCCAAAAACATTCAGTACTTC
TRBJ1-2,few,NA,TRBV6-5,CASSLSGAYGYTF,TGTGCCAGCAGTTTGTCCGGGGCCTATGGCTACACCTTC
TRBJ1-1,many,NA,TRBV7-9,CASSLGRDAHEAFF,TGTGCCAGCAGCTTAGGAAGGGACGCACATGAAGCTTTCTTT
TRBJ1-5,many,NA,TRBV18,CASSPTYEVPQHF,TGTGCCAGCTCACCGACCTACGAAGTGCCCCAGCATTTT
TRBJ1-2,many,NA,TRBV6-2/TRBV6-3,CASSWKGANYGYTF,TGTGCCAGCAGTTGGAAAGGGGCGAACTATGGCTACACCTTC
TRBJ1-2,NA,NA,TRBV20-1,CSARDQAGGGYGYTF,TGCAGTGCTAGAGATCAGGCCGGGGGAGGGTATGGCTACACCTTC
TRBJ2-1,NA,TRBD1,TRBV28,CASRTDREIYNEQFF,TGTGCCAGCAGAACGGACAGGGAGATCTACAATGAGCAGTTCTTC
TRBJ1-2,few,NA,TRBV12-3/TRBV12-4,CASSDSRNYGYTF,TGTGCCAGCAGTGACTCAAGGAACTATGGCTACACCTTC
TRBJ2-5,many,NA,TRBV6-2/TRBV6-3,CASSSWAAQETQYF,TGTGCCAGCAGTAGCTGGGCAGCCCAAGAGACCCAGTACTTC
TRBJ1-5,many,NA,TRBV9,CASGRDQPQHF,TGTGCCAGCGGTAGGGATCAGCCCCAGCATTTT
TRBJ1-2,many,NA,TRBV7-2,CASSLRTARGYGYTF,TGTGCCAGCAGCCTAAGGACTGCCAGGGGCTATGGCTACACCTTC
TRBJ2-3,many,TRBD1,TRBV11-2,CASSLDNRGLPSDTQYF,TGTGCCAGCAGCTTAGATAACAGGGGGCTACCGTCAGATACGCAGTATTTT
TRBJ1-5,NA,NA,TRBV6-2/TRBV6-3,CASKQVDRPQHF,TGTGCCAGTAAACAGGTGGATCGGCCCCAGCATTTT
TRBJ2-3,many,TRBD2,TRBV15,CATSPGTSGRVSTDTQYF,TGTGCCACCAGCCCCGGGACTAGCGGGAGGGTTAGCACAGATACGCAGTATTTT
TRBJ2-2,many,TRBD2,TRBV5-4,CASSPGGRGTGELFF,TGTGCCAGCAGTCCAGGCGGGAGAGGAACCGGGGAGCTGTTTTTT
TRBJ2-7,many,NA,TRBV6-2/TRBV6-3,CASSYWTVPYEQYF,TGTGCCAGCAGTTACTGGACGGTTCCCTACGAGCAGTACTTC
TRBJ1-6,few,TRBD1,TRBV20-1,CSARKNSGGNSPLHF,TGCAGTGCTAGGAAAAATTCAGGGGGGAACTCACCCCTCCACTTT
TRBJ1-6,many,NA,TRBV7-2,CASSLEAETPLHF,TGTGCCAGCAGCTTAGAGGCGGAGACGCCCCTCCACTTT
TRBJ2-1,NA,NA,TRBV7-9,CASRRGPTYNEQFF,TGTGCCAGCAGACGGGGCCCTACCTACAATGAGCAGTTCTTC
TRBJ2-7,few,NA,TRBV12-5,CASGPDRRPSEQYF,TGTGCTAGTGGTCCGGACAGACGCCCCAGCGAGCAGTACTTC